This T cell receptor (beta chain) was documented in a study of blood T cell repertoires in COVID-19. TCRdb keeps only in-frame clones here, not all; method: immunoSEQ multiplex PCR. The sample lists hundreds of thousands of clones; around 86% were seen once. The TCR originated in a woman aged 30 to 39 who had recovered from COVID-19. Sequencing was done on a sample of peripheral blood.

The CDR3 sequence is CAIILIARGCETQYF. In nucleotides, the CDR3 is TGTGCCATCATCCTAATTGCCAGGGGTTGCGAGACCCAGTACTTC. The chain uses TRBV10-3 and TRBJ2-5; a weak D match, TRBD1 (6 bases). This CDR3 is 15 amino acids long. The ends were cut back, 7 bases at V and 5 bases at J, with 20 bases in the middle. Per germline, CDR1 ENHRY and CDR2 SYGVKD.